The source of this T cell receptor (beta chain) is a study of T cells in Graves' hyperthyroidism and ophthalmopathy. Study in general: Blood from the periphery was taken at initial diagnosis, before any treatment.

The source material, RNA transcripts, was used to amplify TCR beta CDR3 regions. During a first-round RT-PCR of the TCR CDR3, the HTBI primer set was used. TCRdb itself ran the multiplex PCR reads through MiXCR, one entry per CDR3 protein. The sample gives a few hundred thousand distinct CDR3 sequences, roughly 15% of which show up once; 34% is in the top ten. Note on this clonotype: Its antigen is unidentified.

The study's findings and limits: Within blood appeared most thyroid clonotypes that had expanded above 0.001.

Patients were excluded for uncontrolled infection, other autoimmune disease, pregnancy or lactation. Each diagnosis drew on symptoms, thyroxine, TRAb, thyroid ultrasound and orbital computed tomography findings. Looked up from germline, CDR1 is PRHDT and CDR2 is FYEKMQ (reference sequence). The CDR3 length is 12 residues. V was shortened by 5 bases and J by 6 bases, with 11 bases between the two germline ends. The receptor was derived from a woman aged 40 to 50 with Graves' ophthalmopathy. This chain joins TRBV13 and TRBJ2-7; D remains unclear. The sample comprised blood. The CDR3 region has the DNA TGTGCCAGCAGCATGGCTTCCGCCGAGCAGTACTTC. Translated, it gives CASSMASAEQYF.